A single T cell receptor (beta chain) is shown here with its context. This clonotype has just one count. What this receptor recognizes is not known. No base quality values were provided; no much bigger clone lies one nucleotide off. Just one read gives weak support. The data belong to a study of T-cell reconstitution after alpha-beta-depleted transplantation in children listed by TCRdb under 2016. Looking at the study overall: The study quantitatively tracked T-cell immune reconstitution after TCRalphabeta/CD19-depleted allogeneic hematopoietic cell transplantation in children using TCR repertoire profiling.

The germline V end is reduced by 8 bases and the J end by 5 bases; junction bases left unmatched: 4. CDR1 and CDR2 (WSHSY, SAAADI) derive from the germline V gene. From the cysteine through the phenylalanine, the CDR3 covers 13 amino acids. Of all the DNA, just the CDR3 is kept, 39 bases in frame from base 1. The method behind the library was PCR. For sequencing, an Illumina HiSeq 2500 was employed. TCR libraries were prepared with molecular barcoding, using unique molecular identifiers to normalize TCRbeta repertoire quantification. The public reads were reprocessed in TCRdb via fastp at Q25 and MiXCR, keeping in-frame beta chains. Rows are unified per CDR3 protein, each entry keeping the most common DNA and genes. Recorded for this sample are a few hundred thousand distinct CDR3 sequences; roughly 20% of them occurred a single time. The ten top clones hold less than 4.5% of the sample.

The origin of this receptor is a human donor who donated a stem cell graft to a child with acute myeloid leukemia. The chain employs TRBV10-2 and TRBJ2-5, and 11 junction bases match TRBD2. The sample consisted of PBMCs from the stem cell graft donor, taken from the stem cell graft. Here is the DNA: TGCGCCAGCCTACTAGCGGGAGATGAGACCCAGTACTTC. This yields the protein CASLLAGDETQYF.